Sequencing of this T cell receptor (beta chain) was carried out in a study of cytomegalovirus exposure and HLA in healthy donors. Across the study: There were about 86 million unique TCRs (from HLA-typed donors) in an early data release. Regarding the study as a whole: The authors enumerated 150 to 200 TCR beta chains as linked to cytomegalovirus. Most TCR beta V segments were productive about 90% or about 30% of the time in an earlier analysis. In a later analysis, TCR beta V- and J-gene trimming was associated with a missense DCLRE1C variant.

With 60 Vbeta and 13 Jbeta primers, the PCR was carried out. Using immunoSEQ multiplex PCR, the repertoire was profiled, and TCRdb retains in-frame clones only, with some absent. The top ten hold about 2.6% of the sample, which has about 140,000 clones, 64% seen once. This clone was found a few times. What it recognizes is unknown. CDR1 is SEHNR and CDR2 is FQNEAQ in the germline V gene (reference sequence). The CDR3 has 14 amino acids. Trimming stripped 1 base from V and 5 bases from J, with 8 bases between. This chain connects TRBV7-9 to TRBJ1-4; tentatively, D is TRBD1 (5 bases). This sequence was found in a middle-aged woman in good health and CMV-seronegative. Sequencing was carried out using PBMCs. CDR3 nucleotide sequence: TGTGCCAGCAGCTTAGTATCAGGGAATGAAAAACTGTTTTTT. Translating it yields CASSLVSGNEKLFF.